The rows below give T cell receptor beta chains drawn from one sample of a study of blood T cell repertoires in COVID-19. Profiling relied on immunoSEQ multiplex PCR, and the TCRdb table lists in-frame clones only, not all of them. The sample carries about 210,000 clones, about four fifths recorded once. Sequencing was done on a sample of peripheral blood. Source of these receptors: a woman between 45 and 60 years old with acute or convalescent COVID-19. The CDR3 runs from the conserved cysteine through the conserved F or W. D genes are given only for firm matches. A row's size may be missing; if present it is once, few, many or a size class.

V	J	D	size	CDR3	DNA
TRBV9	TRBJ2-3	-	-	CASSVAPGFSTDTQYF	TGTGCCAGCAGCGTAGCTCCAGGGTTTAGCACAGATACGCAGTATTTT
TRBV27	TRBJ2-7	-	-	CASTPAASFSYEQYF	TGTGCCAGTACACCCGCAGCGTCCTTTTCCTACGAGCAGTACTTC
TRBV5-1	TRBJ2-1	-	-	CASMTPGSVGGNEQFF	TGCGCCAGCATGACTCCGGGGTCCGTAGGGGGCAATGAGCAGTTCTTC
TRBV5-1	TRBJ2-1	-	once	CASSSGAGGLGEQFF	TGCGCCAGCAGTTCCGGCGCGGGTGGGTTGGGAGAGCAGTTCTTC
TRBV29-1	TRBJ2-7	-	-	CSVPAPGSDEQYF	TGCAGCGTCCCGGCTCCGGGTAGCGACGAGCAGTACTTC
TRBV2	TRBJ2-7	TRBD2	-	CASSEPSGPTYEQYF	TGTGCCAGCAGTGAGCCTAGCGGACCGACCTACGAGCAGTACTTC
TRBV7-2	TRBJ2-2	TRBD2	-	CASSLGIAGVSGELFF	TGTGCCAGCAGCTTAGGGATAGCGGGAGTGAGCGGGGAGCTGTTTTTT
TRBV7-9	TRBJ2-1	TRBD1	few	CASSVGDRGMYNEQFF	TGTGCCAGCAGCGTAGGGGACAGGGGGATGTACAATGAGCAGTTCTTC
TRBV12-3/TRBV12-4	TRBJ1-5	TRBD1	-	CASSGQGRQPQHF	TGTGCCAGCAGTGGACAGGGGAGGCAGCCCCAGCATTTT
TRBV7-2	TRBJ2-5	-	-	CASSFGRETQYF	TGTGCCAGCAGCTTTGGCAGGGAGACCCAGTACTTC
TRBV3-1/TRBV3-2	TRBJ2-1	-	-	CASSKKGRDRNEQFF	TGTGCCAGCAGCAAAAAGGGGCGGGATCGCAATGAGCAGTTCTTC
TRBV5-1	TRBJ2-5	TRBD2	-	CASSLAGGQETQYF	TGCGCCAGCAGCTTGGCGGGAGGCCAAGAGACCCAGTACTTC
TRBV12-3/TRBV12-4	TRBJ2-5	-	-	CASSPRETQYF	TGTGCCAGCAGCCCACGGGAGACCCAGTACTTC
TRBV20-1	TRBJ2-7	TRBD2	-	CSAMGLAAQYF	TGCAGTGCTATGGGACTAGCGGCGCAGTACTTC
TRBV10-3	TRBJ2-2	TRBD1	-	CAISPGTANTGELFF	TGTGCCATCAGTCCCGGGACAGCGAACACCGGGGAGCTGTTTTTT
TRBV27	TRBJ1-1	TRBD1	-	CASSGSLLQGARDTEAFF	TGTGCCAGCAGTGGATCTCTTCTACAGGGGGCGCGGGACACTGAAGCTTTCTTT
TRBV6-5	TRBJ2-7	-	-	CASSSPPNEQYF	TGTGCCAGCAGTTCCCCCCCTAACGAGCAGTACTTC
TRBV28	TRBJ2-5	TRBD1	-	CASSQQGAQETQYF	TGTGCCAGCAGTCAACAGGGGGCTCAAGAGACCCAGTACTTC
TRBV5-1	TRBJ2-7	TRBD1	-	CASSLESGGSEQYF	TGCGCCAGCAGCTTGGAATCAGGGGGCAGCGAGCAGTACTTC
TRBV28	TRBJ1-2	-	-	CASSLGTSAYGYTF	TGTGCCAGCAGTTTAGGGACATCAGCCTATGGCTACACCTTC
TRBV15	TRBJ2-3	-	-	CATSRGKGSSTDTQYF	TGTGCCACCAGCAGAGGTAAAGGGAGTTCCACAGATACGCAGTATTTT
TRBV5-1	TRBJ1-2	-	-	CASSSNDLRGGYTF	TGCGCCAGCAGCTCGAATGACTTAAGGGGAGGCTACACCTTC
TRBV5-4	TRBJ2-7	TRBD2	-	CASSLAQREGREQYF	TGTGCCAGCAGCTTGGCCCAGCGGGAGGGCCGCGAGCAGTACTTC
TRBV6-5	TRBJ1-5	-	-	CASQVGGNQPQHF	TGTGCCAGTCAGGTCGGGGGCAATCAGCCCCAGCATTTT
TRBV12-5	TRBJ2-2	-	once	CASGLVLPGELFF	TGTGCTAGTGGTTTGGTACTCCCCGGGGAGCTGTTTTTT
TRBV5-1	TRBJ2-1	-	once	CASSLGRADNEQFF	TGCGCCAGCAGCTTGGGGCGGGCCGACAATGAGCAGTTCTTC
TRBV5-1	TRBJ2-1	TRBD1	-	CASSPPGQSGMGNEQFF	TGCGCCAGCAGCCCCCCGGGACAGTCGGGAATGGGCAATGAGCAGTTCTTC
TRBV27	TRBJ2-1	-	once	CASSLDRGAEQFF	TGTGCCAGCAGTTTGGATAGGGGTGCTGAGCAGTTCTTC
TRBV2	TRBJ1-3	TRBD1	-	CASSYTTGRRIRNTIYF	TGTGCCAGCAGTTATACGACAGGGAGGAGGATAAGGAACACCATATATTTT
TRBV14	TRBJ2-1	TRBD2	-	CASSHPGTSSYNEQFF	TGTGCCAGCAGCCACCCAGGGACTAGCTCCTACAATGAGCAGTTCTTC
TRBV6-5	TRBJ1-2	TRBD1	-	CASSYGGQGAGGYTF	TGTGCCAGCAGTTACGGGGGACAGGGGGCGGGGGGCTACACCTTC
TRBV5-1	TRBJ2-4	TRBD1	-	CASSLDRGAKNIQYF	TGCGCCAGCAGCCTAGACAGGGGAGCCAAAAACATTCAGTACTTC
TRBV24-1	TRBJ2-5	-	-	CATSDFPVTGETQYF	TGTGCCACCAGTGATTTTCCGGTCACCGGGGAGACCCAGTACTTC
TRBV7-2	TRBJ1-2	TRBD1	-	CASSLGQGADYGYTF	TGTGCCAGCAGCTTGGGACAGGGAGCTGACTATGGCTACACCTTC
TRBV25-1	TRBJ2-1	TRBD1	-	CASSDRRDRLYEQFF	TGTGCCAGCAGTGATCGCCGGGACAGGCTATATGAGCAGTTCTTC
TRBV11-2	TRBJ2-5	TRBD1	once	CASSFPGLWGQGQETQYF	TGTGCCAGCAGCTTCCCGGGTCTTTGGGGACAGGGCCAAGAGACCCAGTACTTC
TRBV6-6	TRBJ2-7	-	-	CASSPGHSYEQYF	TGTGCCAGCAGCCCGGGACACTCCTACGAGCAGTACTTC
TRBV19	TRBJ1-5	-	-	CASSREGQNNQPQHF	TGTGCCAGTAGTCGGGAAGGGCAGAACAATCAGCCCCAGCATTTT
TRBV10-1	TRBJ2-2	-	-	CASSGAGANTGELFF	TGCGCCAGCAGTGGGGCAGGGGCTAACACCGGGGAGCTGTTTTTT
TRBV5-6	TRBJ2-6	TRBD1	-	CASSLPTAAGGRANVLTF	TGTGCCAGCAGCCTCCCTACTGCGGCAGGGGGACGGGCCAACGTCCTGACTTTC
TRBV28	TRBJ1-4	-	once	CASSRDKLFF	TGTGCCAGCAGTCGGGATAAACTGTTTTTT
TRBV4-2	TRBJ2-1	TRBD1	few	CASSHLDRGDYNEQFF	TGTGCCAGCAGCCACCTAGACAGGGGGGATTACAATGAGCAGTTCTTC
TRBV5-1	TRBJ2-5	TRBD2	-	CASSLLAGENQETQYF	TGCGCCAGCAGCTTACTAGCGGGAGAGAATCAAGAGACCCAGTACTTC
TRBV7-2	TRBJ2-5	TRBD1	few	CASSGQGQVGTQYF	TGTGCCAGCAGCGGACAGGGACAAGTGGGGACCCAGTACTTC
TRBV10-3	TRBJ2-3	TRBD2	-	CAISDSVGQSGLAGDTQYF	TGTGCCATCAGTGATTCGGTGGGTCAGTCGGGACTAGCGGGAGATACGCAGTATTTT
TRBV19	TRBJ1-1	TRBD1	once	CASSRGTGVWRAFF	TGTGCCAGTAGCCGTGGGACAGGGGTTTGGAGAGCTTTCTTT
TRBV3-1/TRBV3-2	TRBJ1-3	-	-	CASSRDSTGNTIYF	TGTGCCAGCAGCCGAGACAGTACTGGAAACACCATATATTTT
TRBV14	TRBJ2-5	-	few	CASSQGAFTGRIYETQYF	TGTGCCAGCAGCCAAGGAGCCTTCACAGGGCGAATCTACGAGACCCAGTACTTC
TRBV5-6	TRBJ2-3	-	-	CASSLGLAPDTQYF	TGTGCCAGCAGCTTGGGGTTAGCGCCAGATACGCAGTATTTT
TRBV19	TRBJ1-5	-	-	CASSIKGAYNQPQHF	TGTGCCAGTAGTATAAAAGGGGCCTACAATCAGCCCCAGCATTTT
TRBV6-6	TRBJ2-7	-	-	CASTAGNSYEQYF	TGTGCCAGCACTGCCGGGAATTCCTACGAGCAGTACTTC
TRBV27	TRBJ2-7	TRBD1	few	CASSLTWTGTYEQYF	TGTGCCAGCAGTTTAACTTGGACAGGGACTTACGAGCAGTACTTC
TRBV28	TRBJ2-7	TRBD2	once	CASSFGGLAGGTYEQYF	TGTGCCAGCAGTTTCGGGGGACTAGCGGGAGGCACCTACGAGCAGTACTTC
TRBV18	TRBJ1-3	-	-	CASSPVRANGNTIYF	TGTGCCAGCTCACCAGTTAGAGCCAATGGAAACACCATATATTTT
TRBV28	TRBJ1-5	TRBD1	-	CASSRGTGGYNQPQHF	TGTGCCAGCAGTCGTGGGACAGGGGGCTACAATCAGCCCCAGCATTTT
TRBV6-5	TRBJ1-5	-	-	CASSTWGGDQPQHF	TGTGCCAGCAGTACGTGGGGAGGGGATCAGCCCCAGCATTTT
TRBV24-1	TRBJ2-1	TRBD2	-	CATSDPAGVTSEQFF	TGTGCCACCAGTGATCCAGCGGGAGTAACAAGCGAGCAGTTCTTC
TRBV7-2	TRBJ2-7	TRBD2	-	CASSLVGGTSGSLDEQYF	TGTGCCAGCAGCTTAGTGGGGGGGACTAGCGGGAGCCTGGACGAGCAGTACTTC
TRBV5-1	TRBJ1-4	-	-	CASSLVSTNEKLFF	TGCGCCAGCAGCCTTGTCTCAACTAATGAAAAACTGTTTTTT
TRBV6-1	TRBJ2-7	TRBD2	few	CASSESRWASGSNEQYF	TGTGCCAGCAGTGAATCCCGGTGGGCTAGCGGGAGTAATGAGCAGTACTTC